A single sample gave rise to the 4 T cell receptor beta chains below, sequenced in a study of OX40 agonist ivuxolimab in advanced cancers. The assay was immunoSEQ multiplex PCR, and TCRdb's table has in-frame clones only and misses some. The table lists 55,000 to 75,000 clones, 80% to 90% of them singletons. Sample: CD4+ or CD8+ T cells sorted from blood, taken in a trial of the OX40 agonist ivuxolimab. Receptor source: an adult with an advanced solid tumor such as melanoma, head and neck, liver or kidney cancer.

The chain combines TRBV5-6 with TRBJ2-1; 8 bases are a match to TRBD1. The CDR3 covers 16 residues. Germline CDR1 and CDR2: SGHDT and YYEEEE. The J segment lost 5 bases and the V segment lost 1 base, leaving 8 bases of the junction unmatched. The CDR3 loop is CASSLRQGAWNNEQFF. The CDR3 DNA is TGTGCCAGCAGCTTGAGGCAGGGGGCCTGGAACAATGAGCAGTTCTTC.

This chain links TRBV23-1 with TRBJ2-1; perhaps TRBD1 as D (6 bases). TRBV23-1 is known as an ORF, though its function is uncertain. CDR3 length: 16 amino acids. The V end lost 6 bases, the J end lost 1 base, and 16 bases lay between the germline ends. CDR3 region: CASRHLGAFSYNEQFF. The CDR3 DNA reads TGCGCCAGCAGGCACCTGGGGGCTTTTTCCTACAATGAGCAGTTCTTC.

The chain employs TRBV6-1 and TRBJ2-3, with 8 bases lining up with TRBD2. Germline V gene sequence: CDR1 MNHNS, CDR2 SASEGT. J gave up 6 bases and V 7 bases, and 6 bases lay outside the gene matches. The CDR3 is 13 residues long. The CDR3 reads CASTKRGWDTQYF. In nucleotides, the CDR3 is TGTGCCAGCACTAAGCGGGGGTGGGATACGCAGTATTTT.

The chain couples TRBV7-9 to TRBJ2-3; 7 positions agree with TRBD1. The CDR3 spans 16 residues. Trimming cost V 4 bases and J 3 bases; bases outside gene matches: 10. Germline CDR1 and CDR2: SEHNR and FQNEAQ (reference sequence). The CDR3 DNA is TGTGCCAGCAGCTGGGCGAGGGGGCCTCATACAGATACGCAGTATTTT. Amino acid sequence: CASSWARGPHTDTQYF.